A selection of T cell receptor beta chains follows, all from one sample in a study of cytomegalovirus exposure and HLA in healthy donors. Using immunoSEQ multiplex PCR, the repertoire was profiled, and TCRdb retains in-frame clones only, with some absent. The profile shows around 150,000 clones, 75% to 85% of them singletons. The sequencing sample was made of PBMCs. These TCRs come from a human donor in good health. The conserved cysteine and the conserved F or W are not part of the CDR3 here.

CDR3 protein | J gene | V gene
ASSSEPGVSSYNEQF | TRBJ2-1 | TRBV5-5
AISGEGQGPYEQY | TRBJ2-7 | TRBV10-3
SAGDRGQNGLTNEKLF | TRBJ1-4 | TRBV29-1
ASSDLRTGGTPPYYEQY | - | TRBV6-1
ASSYSRQGTYEQY | TRBJ2-7 | TRBV6-5
ASSVGLQAGGGETQY | TRBJ2-5 | TRBV9
ASSDGSADLYEQY | TRBJ2-7 | TRBV6-1
AWSNRGQETQY | TRBJ2-5 | TRBV30
ASSPPPEEGYT | TRBJ1-2 | TRBV28
ASMGAYNEQF | TRBJ2-1 | TRBV6-5
ASSRTSGKYEQY | TRBJ2-7 | TRBV28
ANRPGQGTHEQY | TRBJ2-7 | TRBV6-5
ASERGAGEQF | TRBJ2-1 | TRBV30
ASSQPGQSQNTEAF | TRBJ1-1 | TRBV23-1
ASSPGQVEGEKLF | TRBJ1-4 | TRBV7-9
ATSGSSGSIGDTQY | TRBJ2-3 | TRBV15
ASNRLAGALHEQF | TRBJ2-1 | TRBV2
ASRAPAGAGKNNEQF | TRBJ2-1 | TRBV28
ASRPSGGADTQY | TRBJ2-3 | TRBV6-6
ASSLRFSGNTEAF | TRBJ1-1 | TRBV6-5
ASSIPTISGGTQY | TRBJ2-3 | TRBV19
ASSYSGGLTGELF | TRBJ2-2 | TRBV6-6
ASASFYNEQF | TRBJ2-1 | TRBV6-1
ASSVDRDTFSGNTIY | TRBJ1-3 | TRBV9
ASSKTLDRERETQY | TRBJ2-5 | TRBV7-9
ASSIIAGTGNTDTQY | TRBJ2-3 | TRBV7-9
ASSQEQGYTQY | TRBJ2-3 | TRBV4-2
ASSPGTSGGLNTGELF | TRBJ2-2 | TRBV7-6